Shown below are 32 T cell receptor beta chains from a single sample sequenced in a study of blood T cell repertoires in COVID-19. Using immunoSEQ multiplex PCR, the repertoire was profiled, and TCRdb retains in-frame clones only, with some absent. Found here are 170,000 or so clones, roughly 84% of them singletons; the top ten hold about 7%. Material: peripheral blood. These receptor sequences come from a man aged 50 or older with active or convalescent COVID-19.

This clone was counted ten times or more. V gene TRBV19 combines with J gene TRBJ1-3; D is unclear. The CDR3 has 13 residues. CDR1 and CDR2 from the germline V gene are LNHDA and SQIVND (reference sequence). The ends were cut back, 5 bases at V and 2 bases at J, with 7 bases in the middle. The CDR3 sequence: CASSFETGNTIYF. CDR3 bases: TGTGCCAGTAGTTTTGAGACTGGAAACACCATATATTTT. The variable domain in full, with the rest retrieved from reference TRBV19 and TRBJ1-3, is DGGITQSPKYLFRKEGQNVTLSCEQNLNHDAMYWYRQDPGQGLRLIYYSQIVNDFQKGDIAEGYSVSREKKESFPLTVTSAQKNPTAFYLCASSFETGNTIYFGEGSWLTVV.

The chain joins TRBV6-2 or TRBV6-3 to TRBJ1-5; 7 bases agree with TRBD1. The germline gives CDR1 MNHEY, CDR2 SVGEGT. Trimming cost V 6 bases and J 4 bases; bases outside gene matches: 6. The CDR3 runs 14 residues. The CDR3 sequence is CASSQGTENQPQHF. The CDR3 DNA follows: TGTGCCAGCAGCCAGGGGACAGAGAATCAGCCCCAGCATTTT.

The chain's CDR3 is CASRSVAKNIQYF. In DNA form, the CDR3 reads TGTGCCAGCAGATCGGTAGCCAAAAACATTCAGTACTTC. The V and J genes are TRBV6-4 and TRBJ2-4; D is unresolved. CDR3 size: 13 residues. The V and J ends lost 6 bases and 0 bases respectively, with 6 bases between them. Germline V lookup: CDR1 MRHNA, CDR2 SNTAGT.

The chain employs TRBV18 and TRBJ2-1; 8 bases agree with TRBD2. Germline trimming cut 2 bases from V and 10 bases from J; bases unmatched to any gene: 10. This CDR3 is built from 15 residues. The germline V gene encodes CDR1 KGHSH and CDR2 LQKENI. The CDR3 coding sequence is TGTGCCAGCTCACCAATGTCCGGGCGGGAGGAAGAGCAGTTCTTC. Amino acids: CASSPMSGREEEQFF.

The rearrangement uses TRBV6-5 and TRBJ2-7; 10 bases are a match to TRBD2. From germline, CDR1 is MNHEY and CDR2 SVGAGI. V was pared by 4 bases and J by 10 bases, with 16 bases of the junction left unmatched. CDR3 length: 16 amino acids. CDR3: CASSSALGTSDFFQYF. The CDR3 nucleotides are TGTGCCAGCAGTTCCGCCCTAGGGACTAGCGATTTTTTTCAGTACTTC.

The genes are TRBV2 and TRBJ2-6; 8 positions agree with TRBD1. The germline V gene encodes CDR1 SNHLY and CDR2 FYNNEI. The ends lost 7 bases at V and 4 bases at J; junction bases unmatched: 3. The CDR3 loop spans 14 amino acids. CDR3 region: CASNTGGGANVLTF. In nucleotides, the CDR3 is TGTGCCAGCAATACAGGGGGAGGGGCCAACGTCCTGACTTTC.

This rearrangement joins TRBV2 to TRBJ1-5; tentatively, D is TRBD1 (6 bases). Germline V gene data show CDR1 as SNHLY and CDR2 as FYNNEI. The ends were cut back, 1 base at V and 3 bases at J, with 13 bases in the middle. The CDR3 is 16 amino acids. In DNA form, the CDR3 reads TGTGCCAGCAGTGAAGATTTAGGGGGTAACAATCAGCCCCAGCATTTT. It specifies CASSEDLGGNNQPQHF.

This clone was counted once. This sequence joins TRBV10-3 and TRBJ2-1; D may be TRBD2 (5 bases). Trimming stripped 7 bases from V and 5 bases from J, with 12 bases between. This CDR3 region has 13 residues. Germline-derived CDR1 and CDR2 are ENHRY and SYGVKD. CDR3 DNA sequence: TGTGCCATCAACCCGGGGTCCGACAATGAGCAGTTCTTC. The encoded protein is CAINPGSDNEQFF.

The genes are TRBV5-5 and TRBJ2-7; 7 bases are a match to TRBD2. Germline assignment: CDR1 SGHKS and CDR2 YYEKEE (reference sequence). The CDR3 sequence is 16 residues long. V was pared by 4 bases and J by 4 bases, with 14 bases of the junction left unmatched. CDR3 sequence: CASSRYDSGFLYEQYF. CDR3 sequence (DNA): TGTGCCAGCAGCCGTTATGATAGCGGGTTCCTTTACGAGCAGTACTTC. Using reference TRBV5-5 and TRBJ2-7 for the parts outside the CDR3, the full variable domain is DAGVTQSPTHLIKTRGQQVTLRCSPISGHKSVSWYQQVLGQGPQFIFQYYEKEERGRGNFPDRFSARQFPNYSSELNVNALLLGDSALYLCASSRYDSGFLYEQYFGPGTRLTVT.

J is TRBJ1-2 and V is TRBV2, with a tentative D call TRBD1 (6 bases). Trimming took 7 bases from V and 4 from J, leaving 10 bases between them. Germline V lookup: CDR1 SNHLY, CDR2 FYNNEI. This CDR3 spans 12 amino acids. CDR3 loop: CASIGTSYGYTF. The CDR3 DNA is TGTGCCAGCATAGGGACATCCTATGGCTACACCTTC.

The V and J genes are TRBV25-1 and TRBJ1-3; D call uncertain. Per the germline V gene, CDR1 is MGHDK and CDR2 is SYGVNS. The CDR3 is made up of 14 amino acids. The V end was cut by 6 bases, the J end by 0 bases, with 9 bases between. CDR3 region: CASRSGSSGNTIYF. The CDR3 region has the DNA TGTGCCAGCAGAAGTGGCAGCTCTGGAAACACCATATATTTT. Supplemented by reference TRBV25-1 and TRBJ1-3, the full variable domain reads EADIYQTPRYLVIGTGKKITLECSQTMGHDKMYWYQQDPGMELHLIHYSYGVNSTEKGDLSSESTVSRIRTEHFPLTLESARPSHTSQYLCASRSGSSGNTIYFGEGSWLTVV.

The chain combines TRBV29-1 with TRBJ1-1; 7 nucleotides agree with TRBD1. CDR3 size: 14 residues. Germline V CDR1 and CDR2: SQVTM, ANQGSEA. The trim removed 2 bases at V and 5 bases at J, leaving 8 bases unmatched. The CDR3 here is CSVEKTGSRTEAFF. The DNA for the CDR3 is TGCAGCGTTGAAAAGACAGGGTCCCGAACTGAAGCTTTCTTT.

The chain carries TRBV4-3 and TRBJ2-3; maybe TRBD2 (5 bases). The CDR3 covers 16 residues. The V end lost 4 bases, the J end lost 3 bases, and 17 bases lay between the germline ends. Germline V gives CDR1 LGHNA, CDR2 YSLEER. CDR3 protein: CASSRTWGSVTDTQYF. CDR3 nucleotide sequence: TGCGCCAGCAGCCGGACCTGGGGTAGCGTTACAGATACGCAGTATTTT.

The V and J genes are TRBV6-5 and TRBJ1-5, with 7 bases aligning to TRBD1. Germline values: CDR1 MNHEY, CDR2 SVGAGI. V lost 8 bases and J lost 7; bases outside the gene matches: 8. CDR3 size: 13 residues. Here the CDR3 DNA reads TGTGCCAGCCAAACAGGGGTTGCGCAGCCCCAGCATTTT. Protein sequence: CASQTGVAQPQHF.

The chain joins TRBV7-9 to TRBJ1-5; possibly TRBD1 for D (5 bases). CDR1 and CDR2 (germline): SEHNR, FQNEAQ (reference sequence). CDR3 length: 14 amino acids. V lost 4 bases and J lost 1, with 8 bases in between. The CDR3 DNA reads TGTGCCAGCAGCTCGGGGGGGAGCAATCAGCCCCAGCATTTT. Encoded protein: CASSSGGSNQPQHF.

This CDR3 reads CASSRTGSSYEQYF. CDR3 nucleotide sequence: TGTGCCAGCAGTAGGACAGGGAGCTCCTACGAGCAGTACTTC. The J gene is TRBJ2-7, the V gene TRBV6-5; TRBD1 matches at 8 bases. The CDR3 runs to 14 residues. V was clipped by 5 bases and J by 0 bases; unmatched bases: 3. Germline CDR1 and CDR2: MNHEY and SVGAGI.

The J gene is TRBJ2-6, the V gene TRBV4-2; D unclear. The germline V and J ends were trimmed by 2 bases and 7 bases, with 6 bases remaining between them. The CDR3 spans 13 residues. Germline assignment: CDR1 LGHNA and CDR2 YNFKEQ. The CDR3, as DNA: TGTGCCAGCAGCCAAACTCTCGCCAACGTCCTGACTTTC. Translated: CASSQTLANVLTF.

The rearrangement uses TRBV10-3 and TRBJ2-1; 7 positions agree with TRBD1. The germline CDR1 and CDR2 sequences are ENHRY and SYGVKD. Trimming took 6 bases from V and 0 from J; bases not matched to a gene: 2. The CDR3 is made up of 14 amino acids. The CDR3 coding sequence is TGTGCCATCAGCCGGGACAGCTCCTACAATGAGCAGTTCTTC. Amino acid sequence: CAISRDSSYNEQFF.

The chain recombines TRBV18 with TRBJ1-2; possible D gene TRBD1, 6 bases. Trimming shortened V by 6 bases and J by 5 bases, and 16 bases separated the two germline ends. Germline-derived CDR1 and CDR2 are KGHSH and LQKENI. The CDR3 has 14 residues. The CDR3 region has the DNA TGTGCCAGCTCTTTACAGGGCGGTGAATATGGCTACACCTTC. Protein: CASSLQGGEYGYTF.

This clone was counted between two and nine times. DNA for the CDR3: TGTGCCAGCAGCTTAGCCACAGCATTGAATTCACCCCTCCACTTT. It yields the protein CASSLATALNSPLHF. The V and J genes are TRBV7-2 and TRBJ1-6; D is unclear. This CDR3 has 15 amino acids. Trimming removed 0 bases from V and 7 bases from J, with 10 bases in between. The germline gives CDR1 SGHTA, CDR2 FQGNSA.

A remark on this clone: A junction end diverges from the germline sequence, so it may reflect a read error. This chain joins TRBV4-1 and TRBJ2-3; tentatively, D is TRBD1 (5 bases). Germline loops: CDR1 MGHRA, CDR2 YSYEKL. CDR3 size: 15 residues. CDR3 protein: CASSQDLGRRTTRYF. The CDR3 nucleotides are TGCGCCAGCAGCCAAGATTTGGGGCGTAGGACCACGCGGTATTTT.

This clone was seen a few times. CDR3 residues: CASLAGVGHEQFF. CDR3 DNA: TGTGCCAGTTTAGCGGGAGTCGGTCATGAGCAGTTCTTC. The chain joins TRBV6-5 to TRBJ2-1; 9 bases align to TRBD2. This CDR3 is built from 13 residues. Trimming at V came to 9 bases and at J to 8 bases, leaving 8 bases not matched to a gene. Germline V CDR1 and CDR2: MNHEY, SVGAGI.

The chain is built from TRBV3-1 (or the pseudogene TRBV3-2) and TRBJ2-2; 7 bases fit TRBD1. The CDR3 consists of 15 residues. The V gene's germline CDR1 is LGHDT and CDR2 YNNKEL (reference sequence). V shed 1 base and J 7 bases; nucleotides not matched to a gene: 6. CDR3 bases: TGTGCCAGCAGCCAAGCTAGGGGGCCGGGCGGGGAGCTGTTTTTT. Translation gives CASSQARGPGGELFF.

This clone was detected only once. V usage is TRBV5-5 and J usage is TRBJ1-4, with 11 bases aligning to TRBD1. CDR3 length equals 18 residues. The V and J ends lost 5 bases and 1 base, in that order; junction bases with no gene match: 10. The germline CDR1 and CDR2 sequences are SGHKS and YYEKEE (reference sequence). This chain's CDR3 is CASSRKDRGPGTNEKLFF. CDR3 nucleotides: TGTGCCAGCAGTCGGAAGGACAGGGGGCCGGGAACTAATGAAAAACTGTTTTTT.

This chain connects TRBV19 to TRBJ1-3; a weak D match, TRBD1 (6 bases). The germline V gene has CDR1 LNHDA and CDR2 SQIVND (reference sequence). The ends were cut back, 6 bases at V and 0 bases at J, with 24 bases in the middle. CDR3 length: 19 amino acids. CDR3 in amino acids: CASSTEGVYSFRSGNTIYF. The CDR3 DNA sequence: TGTGCCAGTAGCACCGAGGGGGTGTATTCATTTCGCTCTGGAAACACCATATATTTT. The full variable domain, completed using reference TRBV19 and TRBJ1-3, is DGGITQSPKYLFRKEGQNVTLSCEQNLNHDAMYWYRQDPGQGLRLIYYSQIVNDFQKGDIAEGYSVSREKKESFPLTVTSAQKNPTAFYLCASSTEGVYSFRSGNTIYFGEGSWLTVV.

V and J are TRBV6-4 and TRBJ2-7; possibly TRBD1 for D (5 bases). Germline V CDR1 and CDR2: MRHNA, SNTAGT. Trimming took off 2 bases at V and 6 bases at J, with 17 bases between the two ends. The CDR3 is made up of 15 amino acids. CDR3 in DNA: TGTGCCAGCAGTGACAGCAGGGTAAGGTGGGGCGAGCAGTACTTC. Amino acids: CASSDSRVRWGEQYF.

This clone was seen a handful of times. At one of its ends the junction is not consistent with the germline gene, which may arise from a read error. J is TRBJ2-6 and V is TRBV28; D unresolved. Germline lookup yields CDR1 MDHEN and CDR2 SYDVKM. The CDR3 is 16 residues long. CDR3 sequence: CASSSTGDSGSNVLTF. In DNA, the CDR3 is TGTGCCAGCAGTTCGACCGGAGACTCTGGGTCCAACGTCCTGACTTTC.

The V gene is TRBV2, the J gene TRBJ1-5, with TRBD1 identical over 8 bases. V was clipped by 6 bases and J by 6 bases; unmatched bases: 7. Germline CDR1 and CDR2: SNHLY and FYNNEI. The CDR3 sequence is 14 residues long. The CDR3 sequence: CASRDRVIGQPQHF. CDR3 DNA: TGTGCCAGCAGGGACAGGGTAATTGGTCAGCCCCAGCATTTT. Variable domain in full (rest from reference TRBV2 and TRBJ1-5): EPEVTQTPSHQVTQMGQEVILRCVPISNHLYFYWYRQILGQKVEFLVSFYNNEISEKSEIFDDQFSVERPDGSNFTLKIRSTKLEDSAMYFCASRDRVIGQPQHFGDGTRLSIL.

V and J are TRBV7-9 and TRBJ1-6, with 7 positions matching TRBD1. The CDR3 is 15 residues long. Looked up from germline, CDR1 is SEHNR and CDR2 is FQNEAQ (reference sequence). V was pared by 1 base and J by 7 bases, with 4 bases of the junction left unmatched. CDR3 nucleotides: TGTGCCAGCAGCTTAGAAGTCAGGGGGAATTCACCCCTCCACTTT. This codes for CASSLEVRGNSPLHF.

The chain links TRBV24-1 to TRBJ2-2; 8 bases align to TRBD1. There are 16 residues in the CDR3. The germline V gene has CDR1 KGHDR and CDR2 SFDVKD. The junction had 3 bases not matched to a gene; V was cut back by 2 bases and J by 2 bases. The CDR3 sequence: CATSDSGQGNTGELFF. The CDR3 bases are TGTGCCACCAGTGATTCCGGACAGGGCAACACCGGGGAGCTGTTTTTT.

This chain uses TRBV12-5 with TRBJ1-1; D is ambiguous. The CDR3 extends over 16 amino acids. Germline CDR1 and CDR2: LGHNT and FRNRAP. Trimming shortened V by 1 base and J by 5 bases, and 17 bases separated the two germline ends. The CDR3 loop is CASGLAGGGGGTEAFF. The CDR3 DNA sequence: TGTGCTAGTGGTTTGGCGGGTGGAGGAGGAGGGACTGAAGCTTTCTTT.

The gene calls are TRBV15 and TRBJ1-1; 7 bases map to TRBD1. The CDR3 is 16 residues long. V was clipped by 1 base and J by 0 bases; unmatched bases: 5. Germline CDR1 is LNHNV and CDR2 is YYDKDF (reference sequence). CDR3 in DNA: TGTGCCACCAGCAGAGGCCTGACAGGGATGAACACTGAAGCTTTCTTT. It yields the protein CATSRGLTGMNTEAFF.